What follows are 17 T cell receptor beta chains derived from one specimen sequenced in a study of regulatory T cells in long-lasting Graves disease. Library construction for TCR beta used iRepertoire HTBI primers and Arm-PCR of CDR3 regions. Via MiXCR, TCRdb re-called the multiplex PCR reads, giving one row per CDR3 protein. This table holds about 360,000 distinct CDR3 sequences, roughly 16% found once. Time point specified: newly diagnosed GD, antithyroid drugs for less than 3 months. RNA extracted from PBMCs served as the sequencing template. In addition, the sample was reused for a study of T cells in Graves' hyperthyroidism and ophthalmopathy.

The input for sequencing was peripheral blood mononuclear cells (PBMCs), taken at new diagnosis, from a patient treated with antithyroid drugs. These receptors were taken from a woman between 18 and 29 years old with Graves disease.

In its sample, this clonotype was seen many times. This CDR3 reads CASSLTRRTGRDADTQYF. The CDR3 coding sequence is TGTGCCAGCAGCTTAACTAGAAGGACAGGCCGCGACGCAGATACGCAGTATTTT. The chain is built from TRBV7-3 and TRBJ2-3; 7 nucleotides match TRBD1. Unmatched junction bases numbered 13, after V lost 0 bases and J lost 4 bases. CDR3 length: 18 residues. Germline V gene data show CDR1 as SGHTA and CDR2 as FQGTGA.

This clonotype was picked up many times. The chain is built from TRBV28 and TRBJ1-1, with no clear D. The CDR3 runs to 13 residues. Germline-derived CDR1 and CDR2 are MDHEN and SYDVKM. V lost 3 bases to trimming and J lost 7 bases, with 12 bases between them. The CDR3 loop is CASSLALKGEAFF. CDR3 in DNA: TGTGCCAGCAGTTTGGCCCTGAAGGGTGAAGCTTTCTTT. Together with reference TRBV28 and TRBJ1-1, the CDR3 gives the full variable domain: DVKVTQSSRYLVKRTGEKVFLECVQDMDHENMFWYRQDPGLGLRLIYFSYDVKMKEKGDIPEGYSVSREKKERFSLILESASTNQTSMYLCASSLALKGEAFFGQGTRLTVV.

The rearrangement joins TRBV15 to TRBJ2-5, with 9 nucleotides matching TRBD2. The CDR3 runs to 16 residues. CDR1 LNHNV and CDR2 YYDKDF come from the germline V gene (reference sequence). V lost 3 bases to trimming and J lost 2 bases; unmatched junction nucleotides: 7. CDR3 DNA sequence: TGTGCCACCAGCAGGGCTAGCGGGGTGGGTCAAGAGACCCAGTACTTC. Its protein product is CATSRASGVGQETQYF.

This clonotype occurred a few times. This chain links TRBV18 with TRBJ1-1, with D unresolved. The CDR3 covers 14 residues. Germline V CDR1 and CDR2: KGHSH, LQKENI. Trimming took off 3 bases at V and 4 bases at J, with 12 bases between the two ends. CDR3 in DNA: TGTGCCAGCTCACCGCGGGTATCTGGCACTGAAGCTTTCTTT. Amino acid sequence: CASSPRVSGTEAFF.

This rearrangement joins TRBV5-6 to TRBJ1-1; possible D gene TRBD1, 5 bases. Germline CDR1 SGHDT, CDR2 YYEEEE. CDR3 length: 14 amino acids. Trimming removed 7 bases from V and 9 bases from J, with 22 bases in between. The CDR3 region is CASARDPSAVKAFF. The CDR3 bases are TGTGCCAGCGCGCGGGACCCTTCTGCGGTGAAAGCTTTCTTT.

V gene TRBV20-1 combines with J gene TRBJ1-1; 8 bases are shared with TRBD1. Germline V gives CDR1 DFQATT, CDR2 SNEGSKA (reference sequence). J gave up 4 bases and V 5 bases, and 9 bases lay outside the gene matches. The CDR3 is 14 amino acids. Here the CDR3 DNA reads TGCAGTGCTCGTCAACCAGGGGGCATCACTGAAGCTTTCTTT. This translates into CSARQPGGITEAFF.

This clonotype was found many times. The rearrangement links TRBV9 to TRBJ2-1; the D gene is possibly TRBD2 (5 bases). V lost 1 base and J 6 bases, leaving 8 bases between the germline ends. The CDR3 spans 13 residues. Germline CDR1 SGDLS, CDR2 YYNGEE. The CDR3, as DNA: TGTGCCAGCAGCGTATACGGGATCAATGAGCAGTTCTTC. It yields the protein CASSVYGINEQFF.

This clonotype was observed at least ten times. The chain combines TRBV28 with TRBJ2-7; D is possibly TRBD2 (6 bases). The V gene's germline CDR1 is MDHEN and CDR2 SYDVKM. The ends were cut back, 10 bases at V and 0 bases at J, with 22 bases in the middle. This CDR3 has 16 amino acids. The CDR3 region is CATNRRGLSTSYEQYF. Here the CDR3 DNA reads TGTGCCACCAATCGGCGGGGACTCTCAACCTCCTACGAGCAGTACTTC.

In its sample, this clonotype was seen many times. This chain links TRBV7-3 with TRBJ1-1; 9 bases agree with TRBD1. The CDR3 runs 13 residues. CDR1 is SGHTA and CDR2 is FQGTGA in the germline V gene. V was clipped by 6 bases and J by 6 bases; unmatched bases: 5. The CDR3 reads CASRGQGDAEAFF. CDR3 bases: TGTGCCAGCAGGGGACAGGGTGATGCTGAAGCTTTCTTT.

This clonotype was observed at least ten times. The V call is TRBV6-1, the J call TRBJ2-5; D not resolved. Germline assignment: CDR1 MNHNS and CDR2 SASEGT. The V end was cut by 4 bases, the J end by 5 bases, with 11 bases between. This CDR3 has 13 residues. CDR3 sequence reads: CASSVPVQETQYF. CDR3 DNA: TGTGCCAGCAGTGTCCCGGTTCAGGAGACCCAGTACTTC.

Only a few counts were recorded for this clonotype. V and J are TRBV20-1 and TRBJ2-1; D perhaps matches TRBD2 (7 bases). This CDR3 is built from 14 residues. V was trimmed by 7 bases and J by 7 bases, leaving 20 bases between them. Germline V gene data show CDR1 as DFQATT and CDR2 as SNEGSKA (reference sequence). DNA of the CDR3: TGCAGTGTCGCGAGGGGGGGGGGCCGTAATGAGCAGTTCTTC. Amino acid sequence: CSVARGGGRNEQFF.

This sequence joins TRBV5-1 and TRBJ1-6; 9 positions match TRBD1. Germline lookup yields CDR1 SGHRS and CDR2 YFSETQ. This CDR3 is built from 17 residues. Trimming at V came to 3 bases and at J to 7 bases, leaving 11 bases not matched to a gene. CDR3 in DNA: TGCGCCAGCAGCTACTTGTTTCGGGGACAGGGAAATTCACCCCTCCACTTT. It translates to CASSYLFRGQGNSPLHF.

With respect to this clonotype: A read error may be the cause here, since a much bigger clone is one base away. The genes are TRBV6-1 and TRBJ2-3; D might be TRBD2 (6 bases). This CDR3 contains 15 residues. The V end lost 3 bases, the J end lost 2 bases, and 12 bases lay between the germline ends. Germline V lookup: CDR1 MNHNS, CDR2 SASEGT. CDR3 protein: CASSEAGTLTDTQYF. The CDR3 region has the DNA TGTGCCAGCAGTGAGGCGGGGACTCTCACAGATACGCAGTATTTT.

The CDR3 region is CASSINTRLSTDTQYF. The CDR3 region has the DNA TGTGCCAGTAGTATCAATACCCGCCTTAGCACAGATACGCAGTATTTT. V and J are TRBV19 and TRBJ2-3; no firm D call. Germline V gene sequence: CDR1 LNHDA, CDR2 SQIVND (reference sequence). Deletions cut 3 bases from V and 0 bases from J, with 13 bases between. CDR3 length: 16 amino acids.

This clonotype was observed at least ten times. J is TRBJ2-7 and V is TRBV7-3, with D tentatively TRBD2 (6 bases). CDR1 and CDR2 (germline): SGHTA, FQGTGA. V was shortened by 4 bases and J by 6 bases, with 13 bases between the two germline ends. CDR3 length equals 13 residues. The CDR3 DNA follows: TGTGCCAGCAGCTCCTCCGGGAGAGGCGAGCAGTACTTC. Amino acid sequence: CASSSSGRGEQYF.

This clonotype was picked up many times. The CDR3 loop is CASSFGFQETQYF. The CDR3 DNA follows: TGTGCCAGCAGCTTCGGCTTCCAAGAGACCCAGTACTTC. The chain is built from TRBV11-2 and TRBJ2-5; no reliable D call. The CDR3 is 13 residues long. Germline assignment: CDR1 SGHAT and CDR2 FQNNGV. Trimming left V 3 bases short and J 1 base short, with 6 bases between.

This clonotype was seen at least ten times. The chain joins TRBV3-1 to TRBJ2-5, with a possible D match to TRBD2 (9 bases). Trimming took 2 bases from V and 5 from J, leaving 33 bases between them. Per germline, CDR1 LGHDT and CDR2 YNNKEL (reference sequence). The CDR3 sequence is 21 residues long. Here the CDR3 reads CASSQPEDREAGGSLWETQYF. The CDR3 DNA sequence: TGTGCCAGCAGCCAACCGGAGGACAGGGAAGCGGGGGGTTCGTTATGGGAGACCCAGTACTTC.